One and the same sample provided the 21 T cell receptor beta chains below, sequenced in a study of breast tumors, draining lymph nodes, adjacent tissues. The lymph nodes were axillary draining lymph nodes from breast cancer patients. Each CDR3 protein gets one entry after TCRdb re-called the multiplex PCR reads with MiXCR. The sample lists approximately 280,000 distinct CDR3 sequences; about 33% were seen once. Source material: axillary lymph node tissue. These receptors all come from a female donor with breast cancer. Some clones in this sample may be carry-over from other donors' samples.

The chain employs TRBV24-1 and TRBJ2-3; D is tentatively TRBD1 or TRBD2 (6 bases each). The CDR3 spans 16 residues. Looked up from germline, CDR1 is KGHDR and CDR2 is SFDVKD. Trimming took off 4 bases at V and 5 bases at J, with 18 bases between the two ends. CDR3 residues: CATSDPTEGVRDTQYF. CDR3 DNA: TGTGCCACCAGTGACCCCACGGAGGGGGTTAGAGATACGCAGTATTTT.

As for this clonotype: This may arise from a read error, as a much more abundant clone is one base away. V and J are TRBV20-1 and TRBJ1-3; unclear D gene. The CDR3 has 12 amino acids. Germline V gives CDR1 DFQATT, CDR2 SNEGSKA (reference sequence). The CDR3 is CSAVVSGNTTYF. CDR3 DNA sequence: TGCAGTGCGGTTGTCTCTGGAAACACCACATATTTT.

This clonotype was picked up many times. The rearrangement uses TRBV19 and TRBJ2-7; a possible D gene is TRBD2 (5 bases). Germline V lookup: CDR1 LNHDA, CDR2 SQIVND (reference sequence). This CDR3 has 14 amino acids. Trimming took off 3 bases at V and 6 bases at J, with 15 bases between the two ends. CDR3 sequence (DNA): TGTGCCAGTAGTATTGCGGAGGTGGGATCCGAGCAGTACTTC. Residues: CASSIAEVGSEQYF.

This clonotype has a handful of counts. This may stem from a read error, because a much larger clone lies one nucleotide away. This chain connects TRBV6-6 to TRBJ1-5, with D possibly TRBD1 on 5 matching bases. The CDR3 is 12 amino acids. The V gene's germline CDR1 is MNHNY and CDR2 SVGAGI (reference sequence). The V and J ends lost 5 bases and 10 bases respectively, with 12 bases between them. Here the CDR3 reads CASSPPDIPQHF. The CDR3 DNA reads TGTGCCAGCAGTCCCCCGGACATTCCCCAGCATTTT.

This clonotype was seen ten or more times. The chain employs TRBV7-8 and TRBJ2-3; TRBD2 matches at 9 bases. Germline CDR1 SGHVS, CDR2 FQNEAQ. The V and J ends lost 5 bases and 4 bases, in that order; junction bases with no gene match: 13. The CDR3 runs to 17 residues. The CDR3 bases are TGTGCCAGCAGCACCCCGACTAGCGGACCCAGCCCAGATACGCAGTATTTT. This sequence encodes CASSTPTSGPSPDTQYF.

This clonotype was counted only a few times. This may be a read error: a much more frequent sequence differs by one nucleotide. This chain joins TRBV12-3 or TRBV12-4 and TRBJ1-2; no reliable D call. The CDR3 sequence is 13 residues long. The V gene lost 3 bases and the J gene lost 7 bases, with 12 bases spanning the gap. In DNA, the CDR3 is TGTGCCAGCAGTTTCGCCCATCTTGCTGGCTACACCTTC. Amino acids: CASSFAHLAGYTF.

This clonotype was seen only a few times. The rearrangement links TRBV12-3 or TRBV12-4 to TRBJ2-1, with TRBD2 as a possible D gene (6 bases). The CDR3 contains 16 residues. The germline V and J ends were trimmed by 5 bases and 2 bases, with 16 bases remaining between them. CDR3 in amino acids: CASSDGLSEAYNEQFF. The CDR3 DNA reads TGTGCCAGCAGTGACGGACTATCCGAAGCCTACAATGAGCAGTTCTTC.

This clonotype was found many times. This rearrangement joins TRBV11-2 to TRBJ1-6; TRBD1 is a possible D gene (5 bases). This CDR3 has 15 amino acids. V was clipped by 5 bases and J by 7 bases, with 15 bases between them. CDR1 SGHAT and CDR2 FQNNGV come from the germline V gene. The CDR3 is CASSPGPSVNSPLHF. The DNA of the CDR3 is TGTGCCAGCAGCCCGGGACCCTCGGTCAATTCACCCCTCCACTTT.

This clonotype was detected many times. The chain recombines TRBV20-1 with TRBJ2-7; D may be TRBD1 (5 bases). The germline CDR1 and CDR2 sequences are DFQATT and SNEGSKA (reference sequence). The CDR3 length is 12 residues. V dropped 0 bases and J dropped 2 bases, with 5 bases sitting between them. This chain's CDR3 is CSAREGPYEQYF. CDR3 DNA sequence: TGCAGTGCTAGAGAGGGGCCCTACGAGCAGTACTTC.

This clonotype was seen more than once but under ten times. This chain links TRBV27 with TRBJ2-5; 8 bases agree with TRBD2. Germline loops: CDR1 MNHEY, CDR2 SMNVEV (reference sequence). The length of the CDR3 is 17 residues. The V segment lost 5 bases and the J segment 1 base; nucleotides outside the gene matches: 12. The DNA of the CDR3 is TGTGCCAGCAGTCTCACTAGCGGTCGGGGGTCCCAAGAGACCCAGTACTTC. It yields the protein CASSLTSGRGSQETQYF.

Details on this clonotype: This could be a read error, since a much larger clone is one nucleotide away. V and J are TRBV10-2 and TRBJ2-7, with 8 bases matching TRBD2. There are 14 residues in the CDR3. From germline, CDR1 is WSHSY and CDR2 SAAADI. CDR3 in DNA: TGCGCCAGCCGCCCGGGGGGGGGGGCCTACGAGCAGTGCTTC. Protein: CASRPGGGAYEQCF.

V gene TRBV20-1 combines with J gene TRBJ1-5, with 11 nucleotides matching TRBD1. In germline, CDR1 is DFQATT, CDR2 SNEGSKA (reference sequence). The CDR3 totals 15 residues. V shed 6 bases, J shed 3 bases, and the junction held 7 bases outside the gene matches. The CDR3 DNA follows: TGCAGTGCCACCGGGACAGGGGGATACAATCAGCCCCAGCATTTT. This codes for CSATGTGGYNQPQHF.

Remarks on this clonotype: Without the conserved terminal phenylalanine or tryptophan, this CDR3 likely stems from a read error. The J gene is TRBJ2-7, the V gene TRBV9; no reliable D call. In germline, CDR1 is SGDLS, CDR2 YYNGEE. The V gene lost 3 bases and the J gene lost 7 bases, with 14 bases spanning the gap. This CDR3 is built from 13 residues. In DNA, the CDR3 is TGTGCCAGCAGCGCAGCTCCTAGTGAGGAGCAGTACTCC. Translating gives CASSAAPSEEQYS.

This clonotype has at least ten counts. J is TRBJ2-7 and V is TRBV12-3 or TRBV12-4; no reliable D call. This CDR3 contains 12 residues. V lost 1 base and J 7 bases, leaving 8 bases between the germline ends. The CDR3 nucleotides read TGTGCCAGCAGTTTAGACCTCCGGGAGCAGTACTTC. Amino acids: CASSLDLREQYF.

At least ten counts were recorded for this clonotype. The CDR3 is CAWTNRGNEQFF. As DNA, the CDR3 is TGTGCCTGGACCAACAGGGGAAATGAGCAGTTCTTC. The chain carries TRBV30 and TRBJ2-1; 7 bases are shared with TRBD1. J gave up 7 bases and V 4 bases, and 4 bases lay outside the gene matches. The germline CDR1 and CDR2 sequences are GTSNPN and SVGIG (reference sequence). This CDR3 spans 12 amino acids.

At least ten counts were recorded for this clonotype. CDR3 in DNA: TGTGCCAGCAGCGTTGAGGGAGGGAGGGAGACCCAGTACTTC. Its protein is CASSVEGGRETQYF. The chain has TRBV9 and TRBJ2-5; TRBD2 aligns across 7 bases. Unmatched junction bases numbered 6, after V lost 2 bases and J lost 5 bases. Germline assignment: CDR1 SGDLS and CDR2 YYNGEE. CDR3 length: 14 amino acids.

This clonotype was seen many times. This rearrangement joins TRBV24-1 to TRBJ2-1; 11 bases align to TRBD2. There are 15 residues in the CDR3. The trim removed 5 bases at V and 5 bases at J, leaving 4 bases unmatched. The germline gives CDR1 KGHDR, CDR2 SFDVKD. DNA of the CDR3: TGTGCCACCAGTGTGACTAGCGGGACCCACAATGAGCAGTTCTTC. It codes for CATSVTSGTHNEQFF.

Regarding this clonotype: The final CDR3 position lacks the conserved phenylalanine or tryptophan, pointing to a likely read error. The chain carries TRBV15 and TRBJ2-1; 7 bases map to TRBD2. The junction had 8 bases not matched to a gene; V was cut back by 3 bases and J by 6 bases. Germline CDR1 is LNHNV and CDR2 is YYDKDF (reference sequence). The CDR3 is made up of 15 amino acids. CDR3 in DNA: TGTGCCACCAGCAGCCACCGGACGGGGGGCAATGAGCAGTTCCTC. Translating it yields CATSSHRTGGNEQFL.

The V and J genes are TRBV12-3 or TRBV12-4 and TRBJ1-5; D is unclear. The CDR3 is made up of 15 amino acids. V was trimmed by 7 bases and J by 5 bases, leaving 18 bases between them. For the CDR3, the DNA is TGTGCCAGCACAGGTTCGAGCACCGGGGATCAGCCCCAGCATTTT. This translates into CASTGSSTGDQPQHF.

This clonotype was observed once. The germline gene is not matched at one end of the junction; a read error may be the cause. The rearrangement links TRBV11-3 to TRBJ2-3; 10 nucleotides align to TRBD2. The CDR3 has 16 residues. Germline CDR1 reads SGHNT; CDR2 reads YENEEA. The CDR3 DNA reads as TGTGCCAGTAGCTTCGAAGCGGGAGGGTACGCAGATACGCAGTATTTT. Residues: CASSFEAGGYADTQYF.

This clonotype has a count of ten or more. J is TRBJ2-6 and V is TRBV6-1; D not certain. Trimming left V 6 bases short and J 0 bases short, with 9 bases between. The CDR3 contains 15 residues. Looked up from germline, CDR1 is MNHNS and CDR2 is SASEGT. CDR3 in amino acids: CASSSPNSGANVLTF. The CDR3 DNA reads as TGTGCCAGCAGCTCACCGAACTCTGGGGCCAACGTCCTGACTTTC.